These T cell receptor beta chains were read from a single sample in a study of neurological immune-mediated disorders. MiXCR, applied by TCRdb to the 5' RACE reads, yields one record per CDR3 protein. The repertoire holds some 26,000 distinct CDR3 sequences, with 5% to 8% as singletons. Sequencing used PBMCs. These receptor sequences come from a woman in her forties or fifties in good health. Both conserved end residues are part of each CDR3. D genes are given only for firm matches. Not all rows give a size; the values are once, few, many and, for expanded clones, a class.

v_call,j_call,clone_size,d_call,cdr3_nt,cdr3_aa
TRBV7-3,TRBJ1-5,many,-,TGTGCCGTATTACGAATGGGGGGGTGCGGGATGCCCCAGCATTTT,CAVLRMGGCGMPQHF
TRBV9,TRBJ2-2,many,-,TGTGCCAGCAGCGCCGGGGGCAGCGAACCCGGGGAGCTGTTTTTT,CASSAGGSEPGELFF
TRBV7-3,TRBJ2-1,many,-,TGTGCCAGCAGCTTAAAACCCGAGGGCCTGGGGGACAATGAGCAGTTCTTC,CASSLKPEGLGDNEQFF
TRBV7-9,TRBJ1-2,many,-,TGTGCCAGCAGCTTAAGCCGTGGACAGTCTAACTATGGCTACACCTTC,CASSLSRGQSNYGYTF
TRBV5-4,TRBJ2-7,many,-,TGTGCCAGCAGCTGGGACGGAACCTACGAGCAGTACTTC,CASSWDGTYEQYF
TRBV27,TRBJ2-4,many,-,TGTGCCAGCAGTTTATCCCAGGGTAGCATTCAGTACTTC,CASSLSQGSIQYF
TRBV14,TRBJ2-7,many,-,TGTGCCAGCAGCCAAGATCGGGCAAGGCAGTACTTC,CASSQDRARQYF
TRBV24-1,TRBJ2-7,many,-,TGTGCCACCAGTGATCGAGGCTACGAGCAGTACTTC,CATSDRGYEQYF
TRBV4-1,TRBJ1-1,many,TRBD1,TGCGCCAGCAGCCAAGATCCCCAGGGGGCCCAAAACACTGAAGCTTTCTTT,CASSQDPQGAQNTEAFF
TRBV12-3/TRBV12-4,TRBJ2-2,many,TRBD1,TGTGCCAGCAGTCCGGGACAGGGGAACGGGGAGCTGTTTTTT,CASSPGQGNGELFF
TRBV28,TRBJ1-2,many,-,TGTGCCACTCTCTTGGGGGGACACGGAAATGGCTACACCTTC,CATLLGGHGNGYTF
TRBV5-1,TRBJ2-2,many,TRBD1,TGCGCCAGCAGTCGGGAGACAGGGGGCTCGAGCGGGGAGCTGTTTTTT,CASSRETGGSSGELFF
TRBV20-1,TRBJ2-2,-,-,TGCAGTGCTAGAGTTGGGGGGAGTAACACCGGGGAGCTGTTTTTT,CSARVGGSNTGELFF
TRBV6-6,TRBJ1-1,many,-,TGTGCCAGCAGGGTAAGGGTTAAGGACACTGAAGCTTTCTTT,CASRVRVKDTEAFF
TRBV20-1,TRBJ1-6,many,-,TGCAGTGCTAGAGAGGCACGGGGTAGGGTGGAATCACCCCTCCACTTT,CSAREARGRVESPLHF